Each of the 31 T cell receptor beta chains below was sequenced from the same sample in a study of control samples from healthy donors and cancer patients. Repertoires were generated with immunoSEQ multiplex PCR, while TCRdb's copy carries only in-frame clones and drops some. Among 45,000 to 60,000 clones listed, about 93% were seen once. What was sequenced was blood. The receptors were gathered from a man aged 25-45 years in good health.

The chain carries TRBV5-1 and TRBJ2-1; D is unclear. The CDR3 has 12 residues. The V end was cut by 5 bases, the J end by 8 bases, with 11 bases between. Germline V gene sequence: CDR1 SGHRS, CDR2 YFSETQ. The CDR3 spells CASSLSVDEQFF. The CDR3 nucleotides read TGCGCCAGCAGTTTAAGCGTGGATGAGCAGTTCTTC.

The chain is built from TRBV5-1 and TRBJ1-6, with a possible D match to TRBD1 (5 bases). Trimming left V 4 bases short and J 7 bases short, with 15 bases between. Germline V gene data show CDR1 as SGHRS and CDR2 as YFSETQ. The CDR3 covers 15 residues. The CDR3 region is CASSPGQGPNSPLHF. For the CDR3, the DNA is TGCGCCAGCAGCCCCGGGCAGGGACCAAATTCACCCCTCCACTTT.

The J gene is TRBJ2-7, the V gene TRBV7-3; 14 bases align to TRBD2. Germline CDR1 is SGHTA and CDR2 is FQGTGA. V lost 5 bases, J lost 5 bases, and 5 bases stayed unmatched. The CDR3 has 15 amino acids. The CDR3 is CASSPTGLAGDEQYF. The CDR3 DNA reads as TGTGCCAGCAGCCCAACGGGACTAGCGGGAGACGAGCAGTACTTC.

This chain joins TRBV5-6 and TRBJ1-2, with TRBD1 matching over 8 bases. This CDR3 has 16 residues. Per the germline V gene, CDR1 is SGHDT and CDR2 is YYEEEE. V lost 6 bases, J lost 2 bases, and 12 bases stayed unmatched. The CDR3 DNA reads as TGTGCCAGCATCCACGAGCGGGACAGGAGAAACTATGGCTACACCTTC. Protein product: CASIHERDRRNYGYTF.

The chain has TRBV6-1 and TRBJ1-2; D is unclear. Trimming stripped 1 base from V and 4 bases from J, with 10 bases between. The germline V gene has CDR1 MNHNS and CDR2 SASEGT. The CDR3 consists of 14 residues. In DNA form, the CDR3 reads TGTGCCAGCAGTGAAGACGCCATCGGCTATGGCTACACCTTC. It encodes CASSEDAIGYGYTF.

V usage is TRBV9 and J usage is TRBJ2-4, with TRBD1 identical over 10 bases. CDR1 and CDR2 from the germline V gene are SGDLS and YYNGEE. The CDR3 runs to 17 residues. Germline trimming cut 0 bases from V and 8 bases from J; bases unmatched to any gene: 11. This CDR3 is CASSVGKGGTGEHIQYF. In nucleotides, the CDR3 is TGTGCCAGCAGCGTAGGAAAGGGAGGGACAGGGGAACACATTCAGTACTTC.

The chain employs TRBV7-8 and TRBJ2-2, with 7 bases aligning to TRBD2. Germline CDR1 reads SGHVS; CDR2 reads FQNEAQ. V lost 5 bases and J lost 3; bases outside the gene matches: 9. The CDR3 contains 16 residues. CDR3 amino acids: CASSQQRGPYTGELFF. In DNA, the CDR3 is TGTGCCAGCAGCCAGCAGCGGGGACCCTACACCGGGGAGCTGTTTTTT.

In this sample, this clone turned up once. The chain employs TRBV2 and TRBJ2-7, with 12 bases fitting TRBD2. The germline gives CDR1 SNHLY, CDR2 FYNNEI. Trimming cost V 7 bases and J 2 bases; bases outside gene matches: 9. The CDR3 consists of 16 residues. The CDR3 sequence: CASNPTSGGPTYEQYF. The CDR3 region has the DNA TGTGCCAGCAACCCGACTAGCGGGGGCCCCACCTACGAGCAGTACTTC.

The genes are TRBV6-5 and TRBJ1-2; the D gene is possibly TRBD1 (5 bases). CDR3 length: 15 residues. In germline, CDR1 is MNHEY, CDR2 SVGAGI. V shed 7 bases and J shed 5 bases, with 20 bases lying between them. The CDR3 nucleotides read TGTGCCAGCACCTCGGCGGGACCAGCCCTATATGGCTACACCTTC. Translation gives CASTSAGPALYGYTF.

CDR3 sequence (DNA): TGCGCCAGCAGCCAAGGGGAGGTGGCAGGGACCTACGAGCAGTACTTC. Amino acid sequence: CASSQGEVAGTYEQYF. The V gene is TRBV4-1, the J gene TRBJ2-7; D may be TRBD2 (6 bases). V was pared by 1 base and J by 2 bases, with 15 bases between. Germline assignment: CDR1 MGHRA and CDR2 YSYEKL. The CDR3 runs 16 residues.

J is TRBJ2-7 and V is TRBV7-2, with unresolved D. V gave up 1 base and J gave up 0 bases, with 10 bases separating them. The CDR3 is 15 residues long. Germline values: CDR1 SGHTA, CDR2 FQGNSA. The CDR3 is CASSLVGEPSYEQYF. In nucleotides, the CDR3 is TGTGCCAGCAGCTTAGTCGGTGAACCCTCCTACGAGCAGTACTTC. The complete variable domain, with remaining parts taken from reference TRBV7-2 and TRBJ2-7, reads GAGVSQSPSNKVTEKGKDVELRCDPISGHTALYWYRQSLGQGLEFLIYFQGNSAPDKSGLPSDRFSAERTGGSVSTLTIQRTQQEDSAVYLCASSLVGEPSYEQYFGPGTRLTVT.

The chain is built from TRBV27 and TRBJ1-1; D call uncertain. Germline CDR1 MNHEY, CDR2 SMNVEV (reference sequence). The CDR3 has 17 amino acids. V was clipped by 3 bases and J by 1 base, with 18 bases between them. Here the CDR3 DNA reads TGTGCCAGCAGTTTCCTAAGAGCGGGCAGAAGGAACACTGAAGCTTTCTTT. Encoded protein: CASSFLRAGRRNTEAFF.

This chain uses TRBV6-5 with TRBJ2-2; D uncertain. The V end was cut by 6 bases, the J end by 6 bases, with 8 bases between. This CDR3 comprises 12 residues. Germline V gives CDR1 MNHEY, CDR2 SVGAGI. The CDR3, as DNA: TGTGCCAGCAGGAACGTGGCCGGGGAGCTGTTTTTT. Amino acids: CASRNVAGELFF.

The CDR3 is CASSQGLLSYEQYF. The CDR3 DNA reads TGTGCCAGCAGCCAGGGCCTTCTCTCCTACGAGCAGTACTTC. The V gene is TRBV3-1 (or the pseudogene TRBV3-2), the J gene TRBJ2-7, with D unclear. V lost 3 bases, J lost 0 bases, and 9 bases lay in between. The CDR3 contains 14 residues. The V gene's germline CDR1 is LGHDT and CDR2 YNNKEL (reference sequence).

This chain joins TRBV29-1 and TRBJ2-1; possibly TRBD1 for D (5 bases). The CDR3 consists of 14 residues. V lost 7 bases and J 1 base, leaving 14 bases between the germline ends. Germline V gene sequence: CDR1 SQVTM, CDR2 ANQGSEA. CDR3 sequence reads: CSAPEKGSYNEQFF. The CDR3 nucleotides are TGCAGCGCCCCGGAGAAGGGGTCCTACAATGAGCAGTTCTTC.

This clone was found once. This chain links TRBV18 with TRBJ1-2; no clear D gene. Germline lookup yields CDR1 KGHSH and CDR2 LQKENI. The ends were cut back, 2 bases at V and 6 bases at J, with 10 bases in the middle. The CDR3 spans 13 residues. The CDR3 DNA follows: TGTGCCAGCTCACCAAGCGTCCTACATGGCTACACCTTC. This sequence encodes CASSPSVLHGYTF.

This clone was counted between two and nine times. This rearrangement joins TRBV30 to TRBJ2-1; D gene unclear. The germline gives CDR1 GTSNPN, CDR2 SVGIG (reference sequence). Trimming shortened V by 1 base and J by 3 bases, and 7 bases separated the two germline ends. CDR3 length equals 13 residues. The CDR3 DNA sequence: TGTGCCTGGAGTGCCCTTGTCTACAATGAGCAGTTCTTC. Translation gives CAWSALVYNEQFF.

The rearrangement links TRBV5-4 to TRBJ2-1, with D unclear. Per the germline V gene, CDR1 is SGHNT and CDR2 is YYREEE (reference sequence). The CDR3 spans 16 residues. The V gene lost 2 bases and the J gene lost 0 bases, with 12 bases spanning the gap. CDR3 sequence: CASSLTGASSYNEQFF. CDR3 nucleotide sequence: TGTGCCAGCAGCTTAACGGGCGCTAGCTCCTACAATGAGCAGTTCTTC. Using reference TRBV5-4 and TRBJ2-1 for the parts outside the CDR3, the full variable domain is ETGVTQSPTHLIKTRGQQVTLRCSSQSGHNTVSWYQQALGQGPQFIFQYYREEENGRGNFPPRFSGLQFPNYSSELNVNALELDDSALYLCASSLTGASSYNEQFFGPGTRLTVL.

This rearrangement joins TRBV5-4 to TRBJ1-2, with a tentative D call TRBD1 (6 bases). This CDR3 contains 17 residues. From germline, CDR1 is SGHNT and CDR2 YYREEE (reference sequence). V gave up 0 bases and J gave up 8 bases, with 23 bases separating them. Here the CDR3 DNA reads TGTGCCAGCAGCTTGGTCGGGGCAGGGGCCCTAGTGGGGGGCTACACCTTC. Encoded protein: CASSLVGAGALVGGYTF.

The chain uses TRBV10-1 and TRBJ1-5; the D is unclear. CDR1 WNHNN and CDR2 SYGVQD come from the germline V gene (reference sequence). This CDR3 contains 13 residues. Trimming stripped 0 bases from V and 7 bases from J, with 7 bases between. The CDR3 spells CASSESKRQPQHF. CDR3 coding DNA: TGCGCCAGCAGTGAGTCCAAGAGACAGCCCCAGCATTTT.

The J gene is TRBJ1-5, the V gene TRBV27, with 10 bases matching TRBD1. Trimming cost V 1 base and J 4 bases; bases outside gene matches: 4. The CDR3 is 16 amino acids. Germline loops: CDR1 MNHEY, CDR2 SMNVEV (reference sequence). As DNA, the CDR3 is TGTGCCAGCAGTTTATTACCGGGACAGGGGAATCAGCCCCAGCATTTT. Amino acids: CASSLLPGQGNQPQHF.

The rearrangement links TRBV5-1 to TRBJ1-2; tentatively, D is TRBD1 (5 bases). CDR1 and CDR2 from the germline V gene are SGHRS and YFSETQ. The CDR3 loop spans 14 amino acids. Trimming removed 1 base from V and 5 bases from J, with 12 bases in between. This chain's CDR3 is CASSLSGLEYGYTF. CDR3 bases: TGCGCCAGCAGCTTGTCAGGGTTAGAGTATGGCTACACCTTC. The full variable domain, with the rest looked up from reference TRBV5-1 and TRBJ1-2, is KAGVTQTPRYLIKTRGQQVTLSCSPISGHRSVSWYQQTPGQGLQFLFEYFSETQRNKGNFPGRFSGRQFSNSRSEMNVSTLELGDSALYLCASSLSGLEYGYTFGSGTRLTVV.

For this clone: One end of the junction is discordant with germline, which a read error may explain. CDR3 loop: CASSPKGSEHRGAVF. In nucleotides, the CDR3 is TGCGCCAGCAGCCCAAAAGGGAGCGAACACCGGGGAGCTGTTTTT. The genes are TRBV5-1 and TRBJ2-2, with D maybe TRBD2 (5 bases). The CDR3 is made up of 15 amino acids. Germline CDR1 SGHRS, CDR2 YFSETQ.

CDR3 sequence reads: CASSLGAGVEQYF. DNA of the CDR3: TGTGCCAGCAGCTTAGGGGCAGGGGTCGAGCAGTACTTC. The genes are TRBV7-6 and TRBJ2-7; maybe TRBD1 (6 bases). The CDR3 consists of 13 residues. V lost 1 base, J lost 6 bases, and 10 bases lay in between. Germline CDR1 reads SGHVS; CDR2 reads FNYEAQ. The variable domain in full, with the rest retrieved from reference TRBV7-6 and TRBJ2-7, is GAGVSQSPRYKVTKRGQDVALRCDPISGHVSLYWYRQALGQGPEFLTYFNYEAQQDKSGLPNDRFSAERPEGSISTLTIQRTEQRDSAMYRCASSLGAGVEQYFGPGTRLTVT.

This clone was counted a single time. This chain uses TRBV20-1 with TRBJ2-3; 7 bases fit TRBD1. V lost 3 bases, J lost 0 bases, and 12 bases stayed unmatched. This CDR3 region has 17 residues. The germline CDR1 and CDR2 sequences are DFQATT and SNEGSKA (reference sequence). CDR3 amino acids: CSASGAEQGLSTDTQYF. The CDR3 DNA sequence: TGCAGTGCTAGTGGGGCAGAACAGGGGCTAAGCACAGATACGCAGTATTTT.

The chain recombines TRBV30 with TRBJ2-5; TRBD2 matches at 8 bases. The CDR3 has 14 residues. The V and J ends lost 3 bases and 5 bases, in that order; junction bases with no gene match: 8. The germline gives CDR1 GTSNPN, CDR2 SVGIG (reference sequence). The CDR3 DNA reads TGTGCCTGGAGCCCGGGGGGGGCCGGTGAGACCCAGTACTTC. This encodes CAWSPGGAGETQYF. Supplemented by reference TRBV30 and TRBJ2-5, the full variable domain reads SQTIHQWPATLVQPVGSPLSLECTVEGTSNPNLYWYRQAAGRGLQLLFYSVGIGQISSEVPQNLSASRPQDRQFILSSKKLLLSDSGFYLCAWSPGGAGETQYFGPGTRLLVL.

The rearrangement links TRBV4-1 to TRBJ1-1; D is possibly TRBD1 (5 bases). The V end was cut by 8 bases, the J end by 2 bases, with 12 bases between. Germline CDR1 reads MGHRA; CDR2 reads YSYEKL. The CDR3 runs 13 residues. CDR3 bases: TGCGCCAGCGGGGGGTACCGCAACACTGAAGCTTTCTTT. As protein: CASGGYRNTEAFF.

This rearrangement joins TRBV4-1 to TRBJ1-1; the D gene is possibly TRBD1 (5 bases). Trimming stripped 0 bases from V and 2 bases from J, with 13 bases between. This CDR3 region has 16 residues. The V gene's germline CDR1 is MGHRA and CDR2 YSYEKL. The CDR3 region is CASSQEATGTNTEAFF. In DNA form, the CDR3 reads TGCGCCAGCAGCCAAGAGGCGACCGGGACTAACACTGAAGCTTTCTTT.

The rearrangement uses TRBV5-1 and TRBJ2-1, with D hard to call. The V gene's germline CDR1 is SGHRS and CDR2 YFSETQ. CDR3 length: 16 residues. Trimming removed 5 bases from V and 5 bases from J, with 20 bases in between. In DNA, the CDR3 is TGCGCCAGCAGTCCCAGTTGGACCGTAGCCAACAATGAGCAGTTCTTC. Encoded protein: CASSPSWTVANNEQFF.

The chain's CDR3 is CATSRQGARNEQFF. CDR3 bases: TGTGCCACCAGCCGACAGGGCGCTCGGAATGAGCAGTTCTTC. The chain recombines TRBV24-1 with TRBJ2-1; TRBD1 aligns across 7 bases. V gave up 7 bases and J gave up 7 bases; unmatched junction bases: 9. CDR1 KGHDR and CDR2 SFDVKD come from the germline V gene. The CDR3 covers 14 residues.

This clone was observed a single time. The rearrangement links TRBV5-1 to TRBJ1-6; 9 bases align to TRBD1. The V segment lost 3 bases and the J segment 5 bases; nucleotides outside the gene matches: 3. CDR3 length equals 15 residues. Germline CDR1 SGHRS, CDR2 YFSETQ. The CDR3 protein is CASSSGQGDNSPLHF. CDR3 nucleotide sequence: TGCGCCAGCAGCTCGGGACAGGGAGATAATTCACCCCTCCACTTT.